These T cell receptor beta chains were read from a single sample in a study of cytomegalovirus exposure and HLA in healthy donors. Sequencing was performed with immunoSEQ multiplex PCR; in TCRdb, only in-frame clones are kept and a portion is missing. The sample lists 90,000 to 110,000 clones, 80% seen once, with 6.9% in the top ten. Sequenced sample: PBMCs. Receptor source: a man aged 30 to 39 in good health and CMV-seropositive. CDR3s include the opening cysteine and the closing phenylalanine or tryptophan. The D gene is left open where the match is weak. Some rows mark clone size as missing; the rest say once, few, many or name a class of expanded clone.

J gene: TRBJ2-7; clone size: -; D gene: -; CDR3 length: 16; V gene: TRBV7-8; CDR3 protein: CASSLGARQGSYEQYF; CDR3 DNA: TGTGCCAGCAGCTTAGGGGCCCGCCAGGGATCCTACGAGCAGTACTTC
J gene: TRBJ2-1; clone size: -; D gene: TRBD1; CDR3 length: 13; V gene: TRBV4-1; CDR3 protein: CASRRDRVDEQFF; CDR3 DNA: TGCGCCAGCAGGAGGGACAGGGTCGATGAGCAGTTCTTC
J gene: TRBJ1-5; clone size: -; D gene: -; CDR3 length: 15; V gene: TRBV4-1; CDR3 protein: CASSQPRDKNQPQHF; CDR3 DNA: TGCGCCAGCAGCCAACCCCGGGACAAGAATCAGCCCCAGCATTTT
J gene: TRBJ1-2; clone size: -; D gene: TRBD1; CDR3 length: 14; V gene: TRBV11-2; CDR3 protein: CASSRDRGRDGYTF; CDR3 DNA: TGTGCCAGCAGTCGCGACAGGGGCAGGGATGGCTACACCTTC
J gene: TRBJ2-5; clone size: -; D gene: TRBD2; CDR3 length: 16; V gene: TRBV5-8; CDR3 protein: CASSADPGLAGETQYF; CDR3 DNA: TGTGCCAGCAGCGCAGACCCGGGACTAGCGGGAGAGACCCAGTACTTC
J gene: TRBJ2-1; clone size: -; D gene: TRBD2; CDR3 length: 15; V gene: TRBV6-4; CDR3 protein: CASSGTSGGHNEQFF; CDR3 DNA: TGTGCCAGCAGTGGGACTAGCGGGGGGCACAATGAGCAGTTCTTC
J gene: TRBJ1-2; clone size: few; D gene: TRBD1; CDR3 length: 12; V gene: TRBV5-1; CDR3 protein: CASSLRGLGYTF; CDR3 DNA: TGCGCCAGCAGCCTCAGGGGGCTTGGCTACACCTTC
J gene: TRBJ1-5; clone size: -; D gene: -; CDR3 length: 15; V gene: TRBV7-2; CDR3 protein: CASSLVSQSNQPQHF; CDR3 DNA: TGTGCCAGCAGCTTAGTTTCCCAAAGCAATCAGCCCCAGCATTTT
J gene: TRBJ2-3; clone size: -; D gene: -; CDR3 length: 15; V gene: TRBV9; CDR3 protein: CASSVGGVSTDTQYF; CDR3 DNA: TGTGCCAGCAGCGTAGGGGGGGTTAGCACAGATACGCAGTATTTT
J gene: TRBJ1-2; clone size: -; D gene: -; CDR3 length: 16; V gene: TRBV4-1; CDR3 protein: CASSQGVGRKSYGYTF; CDR3 DNA: TGCGCCAGCAGCCAAGGAGTGGGCAGGAAGTCCTATGGCTACACCTTC
J gene: TRBJ1-1; clone size: -; D gene: -; CDR3 length: 12; V gene: TRBV7-9; CDR3 protein: CASSLGAGEAFF; CDR3 DNA: TGTGCCAGCAGCTTGGGCGCAGGGGAAGCTTTCTTT
J gene: TRBJ2-7; clone size: -; D gene: TRBD1; CDR3 length: 15; V gene: TRBV11-2; CDR3 protein: CASSLDRTGPYEQYF; CDR3 DNA: TGTGCCAGCAGCTTAGACCGGACAGGGCCCTACGAGCAGTACTTC
J gene: TRBJ1-2; clone size: -; D gene: -; CDR3 length: 16; V gene: TRBV4-3; CDR3 protein: CASSQGQARGLYGYTF; CDR3 DNA: TGCGCCAGCAGCCAAGGACAGGCTCGGGGTCTCTATGGCTACACCTTC
J gene: TRBJ1-5; clone size: once; D gene: -; CDR3 length: 18; V gene: TRBV18; CDR3 protein: CASSPYGTRELRDQPQHF; CDR3 DNA: TGTGCCAGCTCACCGTACGGGACAAGGGAACTTAGGGATCAGCCCCAGCATTTT
J gene: TRBJ2-1; clone size: -; D gene: -; CDR3 length: 15; V gene: TRBV6-1; CDR3 protein: CASTLQFDSHNEQFF; CDR3 DNA: TGTGCCAGCACTCTACAATTCGACAGCCACAATGAGCAGTTCTTC
J gene: TRBJ1-2; clone size: once; D gene: TRBD1; CDR3 length: 13; V gene: TRBV13; CDR3 protein: CASSRTGGYGYTF; CDR3 DNA: TGTGCCAGCAGCCGGACAGGGGGCTATGGCTACACCTTC
J gene: TRBJ1-4; clone size: -; D gene: -; CDR3 length: 16; V gene: TRBV7-8; CDR3 protein: CASSLGTGRTNEKLFF; CDR3 DNA: TGTGCCAGCAGCTTAGGAACAGGCCGAACTAATGAAAAACTGTTTTTT
J gene: TRBJ2-7; clone size: -; D gene: TRBD1; CDR3 length: 15; V gene: TRBV5-1; CDR3 protein: CASSAGQGGVSEQYF; CDR3 DNA: TGCGCCAGCAGCGCGGGACAGGGTGGTGTTTCCGAGCAGTACTTC
J gene: TRBJ2-3; clone size: -; D gene: -; CDR3 length: 16; V gene: TRBV5-4; CDR3 protein: CASSLGAGRSTDTQYF; CDR3 DNA: TGTGCCAGCAGCTTGGGCGCGGGCAGGAGCACAGATACGCAGTATTTT
J gene: TRBJ2-5; clone size: -; D gene: -; CDR3 length: 17; V gene: TRBV7-3; CDR3 protein: CASSFGGSGPQGGTQYF; CDR3 DNA: TGTGCCAGCAGCTTCGGGGGTAGCGGGCCTCAAGGGGGGACCCAGTACTTC
J gene: TRBJ1-2; clone size: -; D gene: -; CDR3 length: 15; V gene: TRBV10-2; CDR3 protein: CASSEPGLNYYGYTF; CDR3 DNA: TGCGCCAGCAGTGAACCAGGCTTGAATTACTATGGCTACACCTTC
J gene: TRBJ1-5; clone size: -; D gene: TRBD1; CDR3 length: 16; V gene: TRBV5-6; CDR3 protein: CASSFRQGISNQPQHF; CDR3 DNA: TGTGCCAGCAGCTTCCGACAGGGGATTAGCAATCAGCCCCAGCATTTT
J gene: TRBJ1-2; clone size: -; D gene: TRBD1; CDR3 length: 14; V gene: TRBV11-1; CDR3 protein: CASSSRQGAGGYTF; CDR3 DNA: TGTGCCAGCAGCTCTCGACAGGGGGCGGGCGGCTACACCTTC
J gene: TRBJ1-2; clone size: -; D gene: -; CDR3 length: 18; V gene: TRBV18; CDR3 protein: CASSPMQGITYPNYGYTF; CDR3 DNA: TGTGCCAGCTCACCGATGCAGGGGATTACTTATCCTAACTATGGCTACACCTTC
J gene: TRBJ2-7; clone size: -; D gene: TRBD1; CDR3 length: 13; V gene: TRBV5-1; CDR3 protein: CASSLGQGGEQYF; CDR3 DNA: TGCGCCAGCAGCTTGGGACAGGGGGGCGAGCAGTACTTC
J gene: TRBJ1-4; clone size: -; D gene: TRBD1; CDR3 length: 17; V gene: TRBV7-9; CDR3 protein: CASSSGQGMGTNEKLFF; CDR3 DNA: TGTGCCAGCAGTTCCGGACAGGGAATGGGAACTAATGAAAAACTGTTTTTT
J gene: TRBJ2-6; clone size: once; D gene: -; CDR3 length: 16; V gene: TRBV4-2; CDR3 protein: CASSQERSSGANVLTF; CDR3 DNA: TGTGCCAGCAGCCAAGAGCGGAGCTCTGGGGCCAACGTCCTGACTTTC
J gene: TRBJ1-1; clone size: -; D gene: -; CDR3 length: 13; V gene: TRBV4-3; CDR3 protein: CASSQDRGTEAFF; CDR3 DNA: TGCGCCAGCAGCCAAGACAGGGGAACTGAAGCTTTCTTT
J gene: TRBJ2-5; clone size: -; D gene: -; CDR3 length: 15; V gene: TRBV5-5; CDR3 protein: CASSYQAGKWETQYF; CDR3 DNA: TGTGCCAGCAGCTACCAAGCAGGGAAGTGGGAGACCCAGTACTTC
J gene: TRBJ2-7; clone size: few; D gene: TRBD1; CDR3 length: 14; V gene: TRBV5-1; CDR3 protein: CASSDDRVPYEQYF; CDR3 DNA: TGCGCCAGCAGCGACGACAGGGTACCCTACGAGCAGTACTTC
J gene: TRBJ2-2; clone size: -; D gene: -; CDR3 length: 16; V gene: TRBV11-2; CDR3 protein: CASTAIRRPNTGELFF; CDR3 DNA: TGTGCCAGCACTGCAATCAGGAGGCCTAACACCGGGGAGCTGTTTTTT
J gene: TRBJ1-2; clone size: -; D gene: -; CDR3 length: 16; V gene: TRBV6-1; CDR3 protein: CASSEAFRGRNYGYTF; CDR3 DNA: TGTGCCAGCAGTGAAGCGTTCAGGGGCCGGAACTATGGCTACACCTTC
J gene: TRBJ1-5; clone size: -; D gene: -; CDR3 length: 16; V gene: TRBV4-2; CDR3 protein: CASSQEGGESNQPQHF; CDR3 DNA: TGTGCCAGCAGCCAAGAAGGGGGTGAGAGCAATCAGCCCCAGCATTTT
J gene: TRBJ2-5; clone size: once; D gene: TRBD1; CDR3 length: 16; V gene: TRBV7-2; CDR3 protein: CASSSSGTGSGETQYF; CDR3 DNA: TGTGCCAGCAGCTCCTCCGGGACAGGGTCGGGCGAGACCCAGTACTTC
J gene: TRBJ1-1; clone size: -; D gene: -; CDR3 length: 11; V gene: TRBV20-1; CDR3 protein: CSAYSVSEAFF; CDR3 DNA: TGCAGTGCCTACAGTGTTTCTGAAGCTTTCTTT
J gene: TRBJ2-3; clone size: -; D gene: TRBD2; CDR3 length: 16; V gene: TRBV19; CDR3 protein: CASSIGWTSAYDTQYF; CDR3 DNA: TGTGCCAGTAGTATAGGTTGGACTAGCGCGTACGATACGCAGTATTTT
J gene: TRBJ1-3; clone size: -; D gene: -; CDR3 length: 13; V gene: TRBV19; CDR3 protein: CASRRGAGNTIYF; CDR3 DNA: TGTGCCAGTAGGAGAGGAGCTGGAAACACCATATATTTT
J gene: TRBJ2-3; clone size: -; D gene: TRBD1; CDR3 length: 15; V gene: TRBV7-9; CDR3 protein: CASSSTGAPTDTQYF; CDR3 DNA: TGTGCCAGCAGCTCGACAGGGGCCCCCACAGATACGCAGTATTTT
J gene: TRBJ2-2; clone size: -; D gene: -; CDR3 length: 14; V gene: TRBV7-2; CDR3 protein: CASTAAGNTGELFF; CDR3 DNA: TGTGCCAGTACAGCTGCGGGGAACACCGGGGAGCTGTTTTTT
J gene: TRBJ1-6; clone size: -; D gene: TRBD1; CDR3 length: 15; V gene: TRBV19; CDR3 protein: CASRNRQGNDSPLHF; CDR3 DNA: TGTGCCAGTAGAAACCGACAGGGAAATGATTCACCCCTCCACTTT
J gene: TRBJ2-1; clone size: few; D gene: -; CDR3 length: 14; V gene: TRBV29-1; CDR3 protein: CSVEAQRRDSEQFF; CDR3 DNA: TGCAGCGTTGAAGCCCAGAGGAGGGATTCAGAGCAGTTCTTC
J gene: TRBJ1-1; clone size: few; D gene: -; CDR3 length: 14; V gene: TRBV5-1; CDR3 protein: CASSLVGGGTEAFF; CDR3 DNA: TGCGCCAGCAGCTTGGTTGGGGGGGGCACTGAAGCTTTCTTT
J gene: TRBJ1-6; clone size: -; D gene: TRBD1; CDR3 length: 14; V gene: TRBV6-1; CDR3 protein: CASATGSYNSPLHF; CDR3 DNA: TGTGCCAGCGCGACAGGGTCTTATAATTCACCCCTCCACTTT
J gene: TRBJ2-1; clone size: -; D gene: -; CDR3 length: 17; V gene: TRBV5-6; CDR3 protein: CASSLELGAVGYNEQFF; CDR3 DNA: TGTGCCAGCAGCTTGGAATTAGGGGCTGTTGGATACAATGAGCAGTTCTTC
J gene: TRBJ2-1; clone size: few; D gene: -; CDR3 length: 13; V gene: TRBV6-1; CDR3 protein: CASSRDSYNEQFF; CDR3 DNA: TGTGCCAGCAGTCGCGACAGCTACAATGAGCAGTTCTTC
J gene: TRBJ2-1; clone size: -; D gene: TRBD2; CDR3 length: 15; V gene: TRBV27; CDR3 protein: CASSSSGGADHEQFF; CDR3 DNA: TGTGCCAGCAGTTCTAGCGGGGGGGCTGACCATGAGCAGTTCTTC